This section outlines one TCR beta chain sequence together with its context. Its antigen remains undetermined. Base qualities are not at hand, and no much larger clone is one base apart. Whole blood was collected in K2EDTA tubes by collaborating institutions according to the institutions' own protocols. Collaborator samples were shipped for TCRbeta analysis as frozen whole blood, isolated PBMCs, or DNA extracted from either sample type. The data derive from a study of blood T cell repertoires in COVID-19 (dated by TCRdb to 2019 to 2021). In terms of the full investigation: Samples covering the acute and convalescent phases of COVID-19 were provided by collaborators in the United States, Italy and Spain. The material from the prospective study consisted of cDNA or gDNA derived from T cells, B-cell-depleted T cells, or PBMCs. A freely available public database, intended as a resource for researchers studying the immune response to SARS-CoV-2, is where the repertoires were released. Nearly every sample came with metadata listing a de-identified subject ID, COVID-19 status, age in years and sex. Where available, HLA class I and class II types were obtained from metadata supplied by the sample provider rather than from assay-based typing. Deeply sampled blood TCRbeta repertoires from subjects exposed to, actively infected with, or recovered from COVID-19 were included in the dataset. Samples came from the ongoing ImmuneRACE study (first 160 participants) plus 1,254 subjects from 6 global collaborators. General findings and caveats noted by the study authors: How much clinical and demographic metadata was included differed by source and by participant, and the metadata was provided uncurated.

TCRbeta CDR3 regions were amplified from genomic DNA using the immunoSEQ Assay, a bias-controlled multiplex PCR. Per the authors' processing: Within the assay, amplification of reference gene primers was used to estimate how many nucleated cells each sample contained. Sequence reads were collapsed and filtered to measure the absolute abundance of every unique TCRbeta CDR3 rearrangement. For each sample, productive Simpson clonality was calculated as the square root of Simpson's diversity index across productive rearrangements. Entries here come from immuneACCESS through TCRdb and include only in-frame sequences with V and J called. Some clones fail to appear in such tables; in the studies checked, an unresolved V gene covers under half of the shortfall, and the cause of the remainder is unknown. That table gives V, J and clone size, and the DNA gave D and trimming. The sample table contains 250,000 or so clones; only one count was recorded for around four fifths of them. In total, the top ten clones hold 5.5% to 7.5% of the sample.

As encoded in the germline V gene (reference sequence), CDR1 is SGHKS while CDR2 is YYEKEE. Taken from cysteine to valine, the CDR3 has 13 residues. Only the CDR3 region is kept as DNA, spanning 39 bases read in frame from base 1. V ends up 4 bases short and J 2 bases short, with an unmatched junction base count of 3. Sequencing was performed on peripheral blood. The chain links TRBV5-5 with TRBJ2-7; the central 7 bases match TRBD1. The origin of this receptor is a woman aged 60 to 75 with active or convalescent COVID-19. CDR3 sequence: CASSPTGPYEQYV. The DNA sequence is TGTGCCAGCAGCCCGACAGGGCCCTACGAGCAGTACGTC.